The 3 T cell receptor beta chains given below trace back to one sample, sequenced in a study of cytomegalovirus exposure and HLA in healthy donors. Clones were sequenced by immunoSEQ multiplex PCR, and TCRdb holds only the in-frame ones, with some missing. The table includes roughly 48,000 clones, roughly 88% detected once. The specimen sequenced was PBMCs. The source is a woman younger than 45 in good health and CMV-seronegative.

V is TRBV29-1 and J is TRBJ2-7, with TRBD1 identical over 7 bases. CDR1 and CDR2 from the germline V gene are SQVTM and ANQGSEA. With 5 bases clipped from V and 3 bases from J, the junction kept 7 bases outside the gene matches. This CDR3 contains 13 residues. The CDR3: CSVRGTVLYEQYF. In nucleotides, the CDR3 is TGCAGCGTTCGTGGGACAGTCCTCTACGAGCAGTACTTC.

The chain combines TRBV7-2 with TRBJ2-7; 11 positions agree with TRBD2. The CDR3 loop spans 16 amino acids. Per germline, CDR1 SGHTA and CDR2 FQGNSA. V dropped 4 bases and J dropped 6; count of bases not matched to a gene: 11. The CDR3 nucleotides read TGTGCCAGCAGCTCCGGATTGGTAGCGGGAGGGGGCGAGCAGTACTTC. As protein: CASSSGLVAGGGEQYF.

CDR3 sequence (DNA): TGTGCCAGCAGCTCTGTAGGGGATGAAGATGAGCAGTTCTTC. It specifies CASSSVGDEDEQFF. This chain uses TRBV7-9 with TRBJ2-1, with a tentative D call TRBD1 (5 bases). CDR3 length: 14 amino acids. Trimming pared 4 bases from V and 8 bases from J, leaving 15 bases between. Germline V gives CDR1 SEHNR, CDR2 FQNEAQ (reference sequence).